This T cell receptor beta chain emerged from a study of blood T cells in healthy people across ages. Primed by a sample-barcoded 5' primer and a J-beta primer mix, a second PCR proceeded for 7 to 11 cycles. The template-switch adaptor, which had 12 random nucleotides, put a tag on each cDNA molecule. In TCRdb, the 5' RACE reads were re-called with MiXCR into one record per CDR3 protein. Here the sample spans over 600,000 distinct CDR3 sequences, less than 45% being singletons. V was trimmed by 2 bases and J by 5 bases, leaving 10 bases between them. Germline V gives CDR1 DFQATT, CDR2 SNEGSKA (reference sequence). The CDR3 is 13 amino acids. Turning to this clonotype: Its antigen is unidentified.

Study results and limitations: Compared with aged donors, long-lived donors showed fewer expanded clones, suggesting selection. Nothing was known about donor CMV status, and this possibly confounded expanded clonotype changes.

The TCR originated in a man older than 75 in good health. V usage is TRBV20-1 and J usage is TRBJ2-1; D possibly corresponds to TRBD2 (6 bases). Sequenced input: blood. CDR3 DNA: TGCAGTGCTAGACCGGGACTCCACAATGAGCAGTTCTTC. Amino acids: CSARPGLHNEQFF.